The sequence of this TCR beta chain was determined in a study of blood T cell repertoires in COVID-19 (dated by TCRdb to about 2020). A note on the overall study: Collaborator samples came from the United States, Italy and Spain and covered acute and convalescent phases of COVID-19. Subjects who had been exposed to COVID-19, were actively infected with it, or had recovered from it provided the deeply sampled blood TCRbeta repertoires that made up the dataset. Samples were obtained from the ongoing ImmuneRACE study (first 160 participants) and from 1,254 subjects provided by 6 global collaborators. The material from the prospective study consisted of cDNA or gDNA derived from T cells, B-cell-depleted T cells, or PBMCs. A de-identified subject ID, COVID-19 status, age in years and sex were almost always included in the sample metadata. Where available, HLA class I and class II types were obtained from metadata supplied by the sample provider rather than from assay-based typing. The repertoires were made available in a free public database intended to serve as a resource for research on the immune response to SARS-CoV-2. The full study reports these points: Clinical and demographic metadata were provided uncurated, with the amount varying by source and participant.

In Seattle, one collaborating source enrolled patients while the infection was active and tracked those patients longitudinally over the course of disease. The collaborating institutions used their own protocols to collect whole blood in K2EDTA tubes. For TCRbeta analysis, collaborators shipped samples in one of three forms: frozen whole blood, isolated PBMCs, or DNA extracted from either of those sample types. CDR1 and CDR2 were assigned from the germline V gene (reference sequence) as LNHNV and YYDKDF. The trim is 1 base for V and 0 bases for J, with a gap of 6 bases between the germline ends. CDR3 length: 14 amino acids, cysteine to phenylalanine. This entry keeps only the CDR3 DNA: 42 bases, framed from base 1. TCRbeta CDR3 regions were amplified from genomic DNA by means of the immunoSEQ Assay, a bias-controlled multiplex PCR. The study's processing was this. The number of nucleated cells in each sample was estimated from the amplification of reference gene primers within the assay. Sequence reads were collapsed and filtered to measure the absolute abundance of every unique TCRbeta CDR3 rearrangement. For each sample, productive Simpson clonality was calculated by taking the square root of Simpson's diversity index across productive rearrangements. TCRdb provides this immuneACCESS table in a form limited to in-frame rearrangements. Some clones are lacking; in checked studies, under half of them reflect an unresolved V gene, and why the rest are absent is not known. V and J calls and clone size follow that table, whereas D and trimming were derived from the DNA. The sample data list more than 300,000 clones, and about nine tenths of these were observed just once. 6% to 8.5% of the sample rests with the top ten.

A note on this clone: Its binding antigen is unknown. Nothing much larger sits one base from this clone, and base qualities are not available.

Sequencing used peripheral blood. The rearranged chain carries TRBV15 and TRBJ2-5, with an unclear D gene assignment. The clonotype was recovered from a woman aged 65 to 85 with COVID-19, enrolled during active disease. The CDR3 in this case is CATSRADYQETQYF. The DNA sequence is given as TGTGCCACCAGCAGAGCAGACTACCAAGAGACCCAGTACTTC.